This T cell receptor beta chain was captured by sequencing in a study of regulatory T cells in long-lasting Graves disease. In this sample, this clonotype turned up a few times. A junction boundary mismatches the germline segment, possibly from a read error. The time point denotes: newly diagnosed GD, antithyroid drugs for less than 3 months. From RNA extracted from PBMCs, the TCR library was made. This CDR3 has 15 amino acids. Germline CDR1 SGHRS, CDR2 YFSETQ. In building TCR beta libraries, iRepertoire HTBI primers were used together with Arm-PCR of CDR3 regions. TCRdb re-analysed the multiplex PCR reads in MiXCR, keeping a single row per CDR3 protein. The repertoire includes about 620,000 distinct CDR3 sequences, roughly 15% of them detected once, and under 20% sits in the top ten. The same sample was also used in a study of T cells in Graves' hyperthyroidism and ophthalmopathy.

The specimen was peripheral blood mononuclear cells (PBMCs), collected at new diagnosis, from a patient treated with antithyroid drugs. This TCR came from a woman under 40 with Graves disease. The chain has TRBV5-1 and TRBJ2-7; TRBD1 agrees at 7 bases. CDR3 protein: CASSLLPSMGQLFSF. In DNA form, the CDR3 reads TGCGCCAGCAGCTTGCTCCCTTCGATGGGACAGCTTTTCTCCTTC.